This T cell receptor beta chain comes out of a study of response to subunit inactivated influenza vaccine. General observations from the study: Authors suggested few new T cells are recruited by each seasonal influenza vaccination.

With 6 bases removed from V and 9 bases from J, the gap between germline ends came to 18 bases. The CDR3 length is 14 residues. Each CDR3 protein gets one entry after TCRdb re-called the RT-PCR reads with MiXCR. Of around 850,000 distinct CDR3 sequences in the sample, around 18% are singletons; the top ten hold approximately 11%. On this clonotype: Its target is not known.

The clonotype originates from a middle-aged man who received an inactivated influenza vaccine. The sample consisted of PBMCs from blood, taken around 5 days after vaccination. The chain links TRBV12-3 or TRBV12-4 to TRBJ2-4; tentatively, D is TRBD1 (6 bases). DNA of the CDR3: TGTGCCAGCAGCTATGGACAGTCGATGGGCATTCAGTACTTC. This encodes CASSYGQSMGIQYF.